The TCR beta chain described here comes from a study of spatial heterogeneity in lung cancer. Whole-study context: Detected sequences consistently included more beta-chain ones than alpha-chain ones.

This clonotype showed up many times. What it binds is unknown. Regarding time point: blood at routine non-recurrence follow-up after resection. V lost 6 bases, J lost 0 bases, and 11 bases lay in between. Germline-derived CDR1 and CDR2 are MNHEY and SMNVEV (reference sequence). The CDR3 is 15 residues long. Findings and limits, study-wide: At tumor resection, ubiquitous expanded TCRs were detected in blood more often than later.

MiXCR was run by TCRdb on the 5' RACE reads, yielding one entry per CDR3 protein. This sample yields 110,000 or so distinct CDR3 sequences, of which less than 14% are seen a single time; roughly 26% belongs to the top ten. This rearrangement joins TRBV27 to TRBJ1-4; no firm D call. Sequencing was performed on PBMCs, taken at follow-up. The clonotype originates from a female donor with early-stage non-small cell lung cancer. Here the CDR3 reads CASSPLSTTNEKLFF. CDR3 coding DNA: TGTGCCAGCAGCCCCCTATCCACAACTAATGAAAAACTGTTTTTT. The full variable domain, its missing parts supplied by reference TRBV27 and TRBJ1-4, is EAQVTQNPRYLITVTGKKLTVTCSQNMNHEYMSWYRQDPGLGLRQIYYSMNVEVTDKGDVPEGYKVSRKEKRNFPLILESPSPNQTSLYFCASSPLSTTNEKLFFGSGTQLSVL.